Listed here is a single T cell receptor beta chain. A read error may explain this, as a much larger clone is one base away. A unique molecular identifier was attached to every TCR cDNA molecule. TCRdb passed the 5' RACE reads through MiXCR, listing each CDR3 protein once. The data hold about 23,000 distinct CDR3 sequences, with roughly 9.7% observed a single time. V dropped 4 bases and J dropped 5 bases, with 18 bases sitting between them. This CDR3 spans 15 amino acids. Germline loops: CDR1 MDHEN, CDR2 SYDVKM. The source of the sample is a study of spatial heterogeneity in lung cancer. Study-wide background: Alpha-chain detections were consistently fewer than beta-chain detections among the sequences.

The time point here: blood at routine non-recurrence follow-up after resection. Unsorted whole RNA from tumor, nontumor lung or frozen PBMC underwent sequencing. V and J are TRBV28 and TRBJ2-7, with a tentative D call TRBD2 (6 bases). This TCR was sampled from a male donor with early-stage non-small cell lung cancer. Sequenced material: PBMCs, taken at follow-up. The CDR3 region has the DNA TGTGCCAGCAGTTCCCCAAGTGGGGGGACCAACGAGCAGTACTTC. This gives the protein CASSSPSGGTNEQYF.